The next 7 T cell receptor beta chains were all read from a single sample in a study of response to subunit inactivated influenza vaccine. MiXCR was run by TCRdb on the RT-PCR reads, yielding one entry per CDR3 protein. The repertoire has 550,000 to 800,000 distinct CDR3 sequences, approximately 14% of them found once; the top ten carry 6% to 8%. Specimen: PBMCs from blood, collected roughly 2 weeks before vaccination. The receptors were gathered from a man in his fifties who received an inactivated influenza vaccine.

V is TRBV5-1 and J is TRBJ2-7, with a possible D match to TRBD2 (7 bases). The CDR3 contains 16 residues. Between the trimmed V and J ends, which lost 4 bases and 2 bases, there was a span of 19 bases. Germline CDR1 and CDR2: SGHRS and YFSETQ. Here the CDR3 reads CASSLLGGRGTYEQYF. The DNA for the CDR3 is TGCGCCAGCAGCCTGCTGGGGGGGCGGGGGACCTACGAGCAGTACTTC.

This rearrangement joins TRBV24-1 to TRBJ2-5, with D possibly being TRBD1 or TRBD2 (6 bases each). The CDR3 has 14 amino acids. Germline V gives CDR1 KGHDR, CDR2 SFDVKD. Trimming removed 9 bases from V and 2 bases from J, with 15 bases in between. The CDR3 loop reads CATGGPTSQETQYF. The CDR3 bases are TGTGCCACCGGGGGGCCGACTAGTCAAGAGACCCAGTACTTC.

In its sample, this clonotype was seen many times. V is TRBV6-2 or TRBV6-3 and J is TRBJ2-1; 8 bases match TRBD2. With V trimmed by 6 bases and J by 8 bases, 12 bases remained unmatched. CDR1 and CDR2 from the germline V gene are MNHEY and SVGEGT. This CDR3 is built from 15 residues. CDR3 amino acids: CASSFPRGGGDEQFF. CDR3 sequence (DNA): TGTGCCAGCAGCTTCCCCCGGGGGGGGGGCGATGAGCAGTTCTTC.

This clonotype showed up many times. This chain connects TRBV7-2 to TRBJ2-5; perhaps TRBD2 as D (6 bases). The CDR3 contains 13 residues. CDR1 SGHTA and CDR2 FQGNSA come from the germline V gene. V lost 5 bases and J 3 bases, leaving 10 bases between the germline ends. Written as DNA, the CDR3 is TGTGCCAGCAGCAGTAGCGGAAAAGAGACCCAGTACTTC. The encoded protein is CASSSSGKETQYF.

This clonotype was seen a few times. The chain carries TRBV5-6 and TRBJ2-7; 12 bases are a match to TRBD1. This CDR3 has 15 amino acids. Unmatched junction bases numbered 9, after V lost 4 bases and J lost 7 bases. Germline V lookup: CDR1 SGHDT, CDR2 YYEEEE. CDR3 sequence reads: CASSGLGQGAGEQYF. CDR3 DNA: TGTGCCAGCAGCGGACTGGGACAGGGGGCTGGGGAGCAGTACTTC. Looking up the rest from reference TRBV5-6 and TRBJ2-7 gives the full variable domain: DAGVTQSPTHLIKTRGQQVTLRCSPKSGHDTVSWYQQALGQGPQFIFQYYEEEERQRGNFPDRFSGHQFPNYSSELNVNALLLGDSALYLCASSGLGQGAGEQYFGPGTRLTVT.

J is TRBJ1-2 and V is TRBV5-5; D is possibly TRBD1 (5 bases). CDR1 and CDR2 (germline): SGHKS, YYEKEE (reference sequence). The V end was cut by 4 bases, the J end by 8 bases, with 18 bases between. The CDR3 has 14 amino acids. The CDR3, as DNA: TGTGCCAGCAGCCTGGGGGGACTTTGGCGAGGCTACACCTTC. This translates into CASSLGGLWRGYTF.

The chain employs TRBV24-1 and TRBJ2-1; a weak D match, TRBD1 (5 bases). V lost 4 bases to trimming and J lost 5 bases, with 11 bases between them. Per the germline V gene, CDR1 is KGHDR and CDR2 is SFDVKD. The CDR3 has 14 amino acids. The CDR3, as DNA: TGTGCCACCAGTGACCCACGACAGAACAATGAGCAGTTCTTC. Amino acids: CATSDPRQNNEQFF.